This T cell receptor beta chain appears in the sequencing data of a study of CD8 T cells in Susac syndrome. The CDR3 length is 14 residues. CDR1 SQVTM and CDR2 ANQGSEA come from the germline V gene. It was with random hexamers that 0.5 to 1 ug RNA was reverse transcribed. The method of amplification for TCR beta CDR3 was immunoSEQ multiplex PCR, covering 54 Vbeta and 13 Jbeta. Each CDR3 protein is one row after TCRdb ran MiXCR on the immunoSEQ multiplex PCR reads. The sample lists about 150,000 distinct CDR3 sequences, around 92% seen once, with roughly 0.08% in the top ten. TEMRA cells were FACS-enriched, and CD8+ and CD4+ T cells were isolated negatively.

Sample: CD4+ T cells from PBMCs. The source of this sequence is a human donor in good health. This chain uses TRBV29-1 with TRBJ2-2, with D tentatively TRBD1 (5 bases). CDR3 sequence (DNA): TGCAGTGGGCGAGGACAACTGAACACCGGGGAGCTGTTTTTT. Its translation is CSGRGQLNTGELFF.